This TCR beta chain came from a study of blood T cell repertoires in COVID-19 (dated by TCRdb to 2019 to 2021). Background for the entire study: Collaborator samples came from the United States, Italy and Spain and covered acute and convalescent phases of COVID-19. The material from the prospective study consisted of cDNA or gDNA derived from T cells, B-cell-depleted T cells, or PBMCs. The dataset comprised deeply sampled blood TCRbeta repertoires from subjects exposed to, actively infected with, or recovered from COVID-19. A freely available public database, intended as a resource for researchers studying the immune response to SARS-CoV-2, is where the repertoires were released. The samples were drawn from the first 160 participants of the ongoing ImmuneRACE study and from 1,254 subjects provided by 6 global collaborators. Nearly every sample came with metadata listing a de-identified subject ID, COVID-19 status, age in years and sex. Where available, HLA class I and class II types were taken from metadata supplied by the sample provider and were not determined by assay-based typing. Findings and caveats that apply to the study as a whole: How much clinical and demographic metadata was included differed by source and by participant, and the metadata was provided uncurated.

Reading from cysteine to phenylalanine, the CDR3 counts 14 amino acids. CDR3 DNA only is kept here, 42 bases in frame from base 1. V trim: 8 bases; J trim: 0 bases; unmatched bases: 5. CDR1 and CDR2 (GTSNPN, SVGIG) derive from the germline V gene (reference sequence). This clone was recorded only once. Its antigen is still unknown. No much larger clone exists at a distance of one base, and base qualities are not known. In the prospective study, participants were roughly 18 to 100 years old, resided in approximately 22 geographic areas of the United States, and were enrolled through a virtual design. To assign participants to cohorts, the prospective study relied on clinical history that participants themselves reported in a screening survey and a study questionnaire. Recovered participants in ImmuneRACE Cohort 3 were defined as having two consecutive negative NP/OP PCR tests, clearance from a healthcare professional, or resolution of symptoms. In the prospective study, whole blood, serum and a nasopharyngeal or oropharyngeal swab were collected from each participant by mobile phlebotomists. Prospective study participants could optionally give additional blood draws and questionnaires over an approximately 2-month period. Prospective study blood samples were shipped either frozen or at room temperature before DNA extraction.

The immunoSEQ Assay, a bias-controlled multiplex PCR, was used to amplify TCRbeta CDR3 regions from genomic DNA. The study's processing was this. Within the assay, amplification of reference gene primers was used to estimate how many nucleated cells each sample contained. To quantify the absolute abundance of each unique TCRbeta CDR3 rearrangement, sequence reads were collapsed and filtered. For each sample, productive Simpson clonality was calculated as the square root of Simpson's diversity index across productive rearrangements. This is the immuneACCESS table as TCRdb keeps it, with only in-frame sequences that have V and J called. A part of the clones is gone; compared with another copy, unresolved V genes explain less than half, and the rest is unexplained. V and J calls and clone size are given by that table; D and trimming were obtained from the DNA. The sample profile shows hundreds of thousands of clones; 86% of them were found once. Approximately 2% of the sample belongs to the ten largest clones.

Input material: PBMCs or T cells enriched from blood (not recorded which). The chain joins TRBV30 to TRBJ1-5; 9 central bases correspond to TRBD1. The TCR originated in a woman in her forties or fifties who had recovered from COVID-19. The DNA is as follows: TGTGCCGGAGGGGACAGGGTTAGCAATCAGCCCCAGCATTTT. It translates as CAGGDRVSNQPQHF.